One and the same sample provided the 10 T cell receptor beta chains below, sequenced in a study of T cell repertoires in cytomegalovirus infection. TCRdb re-analysed the reads in MiXCR, keeping a single row per CDR3 protein. The sample consists of more than 85,000 distinct CDR3 sequences, 29% of them appearing once. Which antigens these TCRs recognize remains unknown. The sample consisted of CD8+ T cells from cultured PBMCs, taken from culture after CMV antigen stimulation. The receptors shown here come from a human donor in good health (CMV status not recorded). Some clones in this sample may be carry-over from other donors' samples.

This clonotype was detected a few times. The chain carries TRBV12-3 or TRBV12-4 and TRBJ2-3; 11 nucleotides agree with TRBD2. V was pared by 4 bases and J by 1 base, with 1 base of the junction left unmatched. The CDR3 is 15 amino acids. CDR3 protein: CASSWGLAGTDTQYF. The CDR3 DNA follows: TGTGCCAGCAGTTGGGGACTAGCGGGCACAGATACGCAGTATTTT.

This clonotype was counted between two and nine times. The chain couples TRBV12-3 or TRBV12-4 to TRBJ2-7; D uncertain. This CDR3 contains 15 residues. Trimming removed 3 bases from V and 2 bases from J, with 14 bases in between. The DNA for the CDR3 is TGTGCCAGCAGTTTTGGTTTCCGGACCCCCTACGAGCAGTACTTC. Its protein product is CASSFGFRTPYEQYF.

This chain uses TRBV14 with TRBJ2-7; no clear D. From germline, CDR1 is SGHDN and CDR2 FVKESK. The CDR3 consists of 11 residues. Trimming cost V 3 bases and J 4 bases, with 4 bases left between them. CDR3 coding DNA: TGTGCCAGCAGCCAGCATTACGAGCAGTACTTC. This translates into CASSQHYEQYF.

The chain carries TRBV27 and TRBJ1-5; D uncertain. The V end was cut by 4 bases, the J end by 7 bases, with 17 bases between. Looked up from germline, CDR1 is MNHEY and CDR2 is SMNVEV (reference sequence). CDR3 length equals 15 residues. The CDR3 protein is CASSSDHYPGQPQHF. The CDR3 DNA sequence: TGTGCCAGCAGTTCCGATCACTACCCCGGCCAGCCCCAGCATTTT.

In its sample, this clonotype was seen a few times. Here the CDR3 reads CASSYTGLGTEAFF. In DNA, the CDR3 is TGTGCCAGCAGTTACACAGGGCTGGGCACTGAAGCTTTCTTT. This rearrangement joins TRBV6-5 to TRBJ1-1; D might be TRBD1 (6 bases). Trimming removed 2 bases at V and 4 bases at J, with 11 bases between. Per the germline V gene, CDR1 is MNHEY and CDR2 is SVGAGI. The length of the CDR3 is 14 residues.

This clonotype was recorded a few times. The chain has TRBV2 and TRBJ1-1, with 7 bases that match TRBD1. This CDR3 has 15 residues. After removal of 3 bases from V and 3 bases from J, the junction contained 7 bases not matched to a gene. CDR1 SNHLY and CDR2 FYNNEI come from the germline V gene. The CDR3: CASSEYEGADTEAFF. Written as DNA, the CDR3 is TGTGCCAGCAGTGAGTACGAGGGGGCCGACACTGAAGCTTTCTTT. Full variable domain (remainder filled in from reference TRBV2 and TRBJ1-1): EPEVTQTPSHQVTQMGQEVILRCVPISNHLYFYWYRQILGQKVEFLVSFYNNEISEKSEIFDDQFSVERPDGSNFTLKIRSTKLEDSAMYFCASSEYEGADTEAFFGQGTRLTVV.

J is TRBJ1-1 and V is TRBV10-3, with no clear D. V was clipped by 6 bases and J by 6 bases, with 14 bases between them. CDR3 size: 13 residues. CDR1 is ENHRY and CDR2 is SYGVKD in the germline V gene. The CDR3 DNA reads as TGTGCCATCAGCCCGGACGGCGGGGCTGAAGCTTTCTTT. Translation gives CAISPDGGAEAFF.

Comment on this clonotype: This may be a read error: a much more frequent sequence differs by one nucleotide. This rearrangement joins TRBV12-3 or TRBV12-4 to TRBJ2-3; D is uncertain. The CDR3 is 14 amino acids. The germline V and J ends were trimmed by 7 bases and 0 bases, with 11 bases remaining between them. CDR3 loop: CASNSAASTDTQYF. CDR3 DNA sequence: TGTGCCAGCAACTCGGCGGCTAGCACAGATACGCAGTATTTT.

This clonotype was counted a few times. The gene calls are TRBV3-1 and TRBJ2-1; 8 nucleotides match TRBD2. There are 12 residues in the CDR3. Trimming removed 5 bases from V and 6 bases from J; junction bases left unmatched: 0. The germline V gene has CDR1 LGHDT and CDR2 YNNKEL (reference sequence). DNA for the CDR3: TGTGCCAGCAGCGGGACTAGCAATGAGCAGTTCTTC. Encoded protein: CASSGTSNEQFF.

This clonotype has only a few counts. The rearrangement joins TRBV11-2 to TRBJ1-2; D not resolved. Per germline, CDR1 SGHAT and CDR2 FQNNGV. The CDR3 is 14 amino acids. V gave up 3 bases and J gave up 8 bases, with 16 bases separating them. The CDR3 DNA is TGTGCCAGCAGCTTTGACGGAGCCTTTTGGGGCTACACCTTC. This translates into CASSFDGAFWGYTF.